The 25 T cell receptor beta chains below come from one sample, sequenced in a study of T cells after yellow fever vaccination. TCRdb reprocessed the 5' RACE reads with MiXCR, giving one entry per CDR3 protein. The table includes 60,000 or so distinct CDR3 sequences, around 6.5% detected once. The specimen was CD8+ T cells sorted from PBMCs, collected on the day of the first yellow fever vaccination. These receptors were taken from a man between 18 and 35 years old who received the YFV17D yellow fever vaccine.

This CDR3 is CAFRQEEVGTASTDTQYF. In DNA, the CDR3 is TGTGCCTTCAGACAGGAAGAGGTCGGGACAGCTAGCACAGATACGCAGTATTTT. This chain connects TRBV3-1 to TRBJ2-3; 7 positions match TRBD1. Unmatched junction bases numbered 20, after V lost 11 bases and J lost 0 bases. The CDR3 runs 18 residues. CDR1 is LGHDT and CDR2 is YNNKEL in the germline V gene (reference sequence).

This clonotype was recorded at least ten times. The J gene is TRBJ2-1, the V gene TRBV12-3 or TRBV12-4; 9 positions agree with TRBD2. The CDR3 runs 15 residues. Trimming at V came to 6 bases and at J to 5 bases, leaving 8 bases not matched to a gene. The CDR3, as DNA: TGTGCCAGCAGGGACAGCGGGGGGCCCAACAATGAGCAGTTCTTC. Its protein is CASRDSGGPNNEQFF.

This clonotype has at least ten counts. V gene TRBV2 combines with J gene TRBJ1-3; D gene ambiguous. Per the germline V gene, CDR1 is SNHLY and CDR2 is FYNNEI. The CDR3 spans 14 residues. The ends were cut back, 6 bases at V and 8 bases at J, with 17 bases in the middle. The CDR3 DNA reads TGTGCCAGCAGCCCGTTCCGGTCAGGACACACCATATATTTT. As protein: CASSPFRSGHTIYF.

V and J are TRBV5-4 and TRBJ2-3; D is unclear. The germline CDR1 and CDR2 sequences are SGHNT and YYREEE (reference sequence). The V and J ends lost 0 bases and 2 bases respectively, with 7 bases between them. CDR3 length: 14 amino acids. CDR3 amino acids: CASSLAPNTDTQYF. Written as DNA, the CDR3 is TGTGCCAGCAGCTTGGCTCCAAACACAGATACGCAGTATTTT.

The chain has TRBV9 and TRBJ2-3; D call uncertain. The ends were cut back, 0 bases at V and 0 bases at J, with 2 bases in the middle. The CDR3 contains 13 residues. Germline CDR1 SGDLS, CDR2 YYNGEE. This CDR3 is CASSVVSTDTQYF. The CDR3 nucleotides read TGTGCCAGCAGCGTAGTCAGCACAGATACGCAGTATTTT. Filled out from reference TRBV9 and TRBJ2-3, the complete variable domain reads DSGVTQTPKHLITATGQRVTLRCSPRSGDLSVYWYQQSLDQGLQFLIQYYNGEERAKGNILERFSAQQFPDLHSELNLSSLELGDSALYFCASSVVSTDTQYFGPGTRLTVL.

The CDR3 sequence: CAISESTVDTQYF. CDR3 coding DNA: TGTGCCATCAGTGAGTCGACCGTAGATACGCAGTATTTT. The genes are TRBV10-3 and TRBJ2-3; D not certain. This CDR3 comprises 13 residues. V lost 0 bases and J 5 bases, leaving 6 bases between the germline ends. Germline CDR1 and CDR2: ENHRY and SYGVKD.

This clonotype was counted ten times or more. V is TRBV18 and J is TRBJ2-3; 11 bases line up with TRBD2. Germline V lookup: CDR1 KGHSH, CDR2 LQKENI. J lost 0 bases, V lost 3 bases, and 8 bases had no gene match. The length of the CDR3 is 18 residues. Here the CDR3 DNA reads TGTGCCAGCTCACCTACTAGCGGGGGATATGTTAGCACAGATACGCAGTATTTT. Residues: CASSPTSGGYVSTDTQYF.

This clonotype has just a few counts. This rearrangement joins TRBV5-8 to TRBJ2-3, with D tentatively TRBD2 (5 bases). The V end lost 2 bases, the J end lost 0 bases, and 10 bases lay between the germline ends. Germline V gives CDR1 SGHTS, CDR2 YDEGEE. This CDR3 has 15 amino acids. CDR3 sequence (DNA): TGTGCCAGCAGCTTTAAAGCGGTGAGCACAGATACGCAGTATTTT. It specifies CASSFKAVSTDTQYF.

Written as DNA, the CDR3 is TGTGCCACCGAGGGAGGGACCGAGGGCTACACCTTC. This gives the protein CATEGGTEGYTF. The rearrangement links TRBV7-9 to TRBJ1-2; TRBD1 is a possible D gene (5 bases). Germline values: CDR1 SEHNR, CDR2 FQNEAQ (reference sequence). With 10 bases removed from V and 8 bases from J, the gap between germline ends came to 17 bases. The CDR3 spans 12 residues.

This clonotype was picked up many times. This rearrangement joins TRBV12-3 or TRBV12-4 to TRBJ1-4, with 8 bases that match TRBD1. The CDR3 loop spans 14 amino acids. V dropped 7 bases and J dropped 8; count of bases not matched to a gene: 9. Written as DNA, the CDR3 is TGTGCCAGCAAGATGGACAGGGAAGAAGAAAAACTGTTTTTT. Amino acid sequence: CASKMDREEEKLFF.

In this sample, this clonotype turned up a few times. This chain joins TRBV5-6 and TRBJ1-1; D call uncertain. V lost 3 bases and J lost 5, with 14 bases in between. CDR1 SGHDT and CDR2 YYEEEE come from the germline V gene. This CDR3 region has 14 residues. In nucleotides, the CDR3 is TGTGCCAGCAGCTCTGAGATCGAATGGACTGAAGCTTTCTTT. It codes for CASSSEIEWTEAFF.

This clonotype has a count of ten or more. The V gene is TRBV4-3, the J gene TRBJ1-5, with no clear D. The V end was cut by 3 bases, the J end by 2 bases, with 11 bases between. The CDR3 spans 15 residues. Germline V gene lookup returns CDR1 LGHNA and CDR2 YSLEER. DNA for the CDR3: TGCGCCAGCAGCCAGGAGCGGGTTGGCAATCAGCCCCAGCATTTT. Its protein product is CASSQERVGNQPQHF.

This chain joins TRBV12-5 and TRBJ1-2; D is ambiguous. V shed 3 bases and J shed 8 bases, with 10 bases lying between them. The CDR3 loop spans 12 amino acids. The V gene's germline CDR1 is LGHNT and CDR2 FRNRAP. CDR3 protein: CASGFPPEGYTF. CDR3 DNA sequence: TGTGCTAGTGGTTTCCCGCCCGAGGGCTACACCTTC.

This sequence joins TRBV7-8 and TRBJ1-1; unclear D gene. V lost 2 bases, J lost 1 base, and 8 bases lay in between. This CDR3 spans 14 amino acids. Germline lookup yields CDR1 SGHVS and CDR2 FQNEAQ. The CDR3 loop reads CASSLTAGNTEAFF. The CDR3, as DNA: TGTGCCAGCAGCTTAACAGCAGGGAACACTGAAGCTTTCTTT.

Concerning this clonotype: This may be a read error, as it is one base from a much larger clone. J is TRBJ2-7 and V is TRBV4-1; perhaps D is TRBD1 or TRBD2 (5 bases each). V dropped 5 bases and J dropped 2 bases, with 16 bases sitting between them. From germline, CDR1 is MGHRA and CDR2 YSYEKL. The CDR3 sequence is 15 residues long. CDR3 DNA: TGCGCCAGCAGCAGAGGGACGACGGCCGCCTACGAGCAGTACGTC. It specifies CASSRGTTAAYEQYV.

The V gene is TRBV12-3 or TRBV12-4, the J gene TRBJ2-1, with TRBD1 identical over 8 bases. The CDR3 is 14 amino acids. J gave up 8 bases and V 5 bases, and 8 bases lay outside the gene matches. The CDR3 protein is CASSPDRGSDEQFF. The CDR3 bases are TGTGCCAGCAGTCCCGACAGGGGAAGTGATGAGCAGTTCTTC.

A few counts support this clonotype. The chain has TRBV7-9 and TRBJ1-1; maybe TRBD1 (5 bases). Germline V gene lookup returns CDR1 SEHNR and CDR2 FQNEAQ (reference sequence). This CDR3 is 13 amino acids long. Between the trimmed V and J ends, which lost 4 bases and 7 bases, there was a span of 13 bases. CDR3 sequence (DNA): TGTGCCAGCAGCTCTAGCGGGGACCGTGAAGCTTTCTTT. Amino acids: CASSSSGDREAFF.

The V and J genes are TRBV27 and TRBJ1-2; 8 bases match TRBD1. V was clipped by 4 bases and J by 8 bases; unmatched bases: 9. Germline CDR1 and CDR2: MNHEY and SMNVEV (reference sequence). CDR3 length equals 14 residues. CDR3 in DNA: TGTGCCAGCAGTTCAGGGGGCGGTTTTGAGGGCTACACCTTC. Encoded protein: CASSSGGGFEGYTF.

The J gene is TRBJ2-7, the V gene TRBV6-6; 10 positions agree with TRBD1. V shed 6 bases and J 5 bases; nucleotides not matched to a gene: 4. Germline lookup yields CDR1 MNHNY and CDR2 SVGAGI (reference sequence). There are 13 residues in the CDR3. For the CDR3, the DNA is TGTGCCAGCAGCAGGACAGGGGGAAACGAGCAGTACGTC. Its translation: CASSRTGGNEQYV.

The chain couples TRBV5-5 to TRBJ1-2; D is unresolved. This CDR3 has 15 residues. Between the trimmed V and J ends, which lost 0 bases and 3 bases, there was a span of 12 bases. Per the germline V gene, CDR1 is SGHKS and CDR2 is YYEKEE (reference sequence). CDR3: CASSLEVTYYYGYTF. The CDR3 DNA reads TGTGCCAGCAGCTTGGAGGTGACTTACTACTATGGCTACACCTTC.

There are many counts of this clonotype. This sequence joins TRBV11-2 and TRBJ2-1; 8 nucleotides align to TRBD2. The CDR3 is 16 amino acids. Germline V CDR1 and CDR2: SGHAT, FQNNGV. V was clipped by 1 base and J by 5 bases; unmatched bases: 7. DNA for the CDR3: TGTGCCAGCAGCTTAGGGGCTAGCGGGTCTAACAATGAGCAGTTCTTC. Its protein product is CASSLGASGSNNEQFF.

This clonotype was seen only a few times. The CDR3 sequence: CASSLDVFYGYTF. CDR3 coding DNA: TGCGCCAGCAGCTTGGATGTCTTCTATGGCTACACCTTC. This chain connects TRBV5-1 to TRBJ1-2; D gene uncertain. V was cut by 0 bases and J by 4 bases, with 7 bases left in between. Per germline, CDR1 SGHRS and CDR2 YFSETQ. The CDR3 sequence is 13 residues long.

This clonotype has ten or more counts. This chain connects TRBV20-1 to TRBJ2-7; 7 nucleotides align to TRBD1. The CDR3 spans 14 residues. Germline V gene data show CDR1 as DFQATT and CDR2 as SNEGSKA (reference sequence). V trimming: 1 base; J trimming: 5 bases; junction bases outside the gene matches: 8. This CDR3 is CSARAGTDRDEQYV. CDR3 DNA: TGCAGTGCTAGAGCCGGGACAGACAGGGACGAGCAGTACGTC.

The sample holds a few counts of this clonotype. The chain couples TRBV29-1 to TRBJ2-3; D is unresolved. V dropped 7 bases and J dropped 6 bases, with 8 bases sitting between them. Per germline, CDR1 SQVTM and CDR2 ANQGSEA. The CDR3 contains 10 residues. CDR3 in amino acids: CSASRDTQYF. In DNA, the CDR3 is TGCAGCGCCTCGAGGGATACGCAGTATTTT.

This clonotype occurred many times. V usage is TRBV5-5 and J usage is TRBJ2-3; weak D call: TRBD2 (5 bases). Germline V gene lookup returns CDR1 SGHKS and CDR2 YYEKEE (reference sequence). V lost 3 bases and J 6 bases, leaving 5 bases between the germline ends. This CDR3 comprises 11 residues. Written as DNA, the CDR3 is TGTGCCAGCAGCTCGGGGGATACGCAGTATTTT. It yields the protein CASSSGDTQYF.